A selection of T cell receptor beta chains follows, all from one sample in a study of T cell responses to AZD1222 COVID-19 vaccine. Clones were sequenced by immunoSEQ multiplex PCR, and TCRdb holds only the in-frame ones, with some missing. The data hold 150,000 to 200,000 clones, with 70% to 90% observed a single time. The starting material was peripheral blood, obtained on day 0 of AZD1222 vaccination. The source is an adult in good health. The CDR3 runs from the conserved cysteine through the conserved F or W. The order of the fields is CDR3 protein, CDR3 DNA, V gene, D gene, J gene, clone size. A D gene is named only where the DNA matches it firmly. The size entry is marked missing in some rows and otherwise reads once, few, many or a size class.

CDR3: CASSPNRVITDTQYF
DNA: TGTGCCAGCTCACCGAACAGGGTGATCACAGATACGCAGTATTTT
V: TRBV18
D: .
J: TRBJ2-3
size: once

CDR3: CASSGQGGGSNQPQHF
DNA: TGTGCCAGCAGCGGACAGGGGGGAGGAAGCAATCAGCCCCAGCATTTT
V: TRBV6-2/TRBV6-3
D: TRBD1
J: TRBJ1-5
size: .

CDR3: CATSRDLQGVSNEQFF
DNA: TGTGCCACCAGCAGAGATCTCCAGGGGGTATCAAATGAGCAGTTCTTC
V: TRBV15
D: TRBD1
J: TRBJ2-1
size: .

CDR3: CASRDIQGSSGANVLTF
DNA: TGTGCCAGCAGAGATATCCAGGGGAGCTCTGGGGCCAACGTCCTGACTTTC
V: TRBV28
D: .
J: TRBJ2-6
size: .

CDR3: CASRSQGAIYEQYF
DNA: TGTGCCAGCAGATCGCAGGGGGCAATCTACGAGCAGTACTTC
V: TRBV27
D: TRBD1
J: TRBJ2-7
size: once

CDR3: CASSDLGTDTQYF
DNA: TGTGCCAGTAGCGACCTAGGGACAGATACGCAGTATTTT
V: TRBV19
D: .
J: TRBJ2-3
size: .

CDR3: CASSMWGSYGYTF
DNA: TGTGCCAGTAGTATGTGGGGGTCCTATGGCTACACCTTC
V: TRBV19
D: .
J: TRBJ1-2
size: .

CDR3: CASDRDRGRSGYGYTF
DNA: TGTGCCAGCGACCGGGACAGGGGGCGTTCGGGATATGGCTACACCTTC
V: TRBV2
D: TRBD1
J: TRBJ1-2
size: .

CDR3: CASRVPTGVGGANVLTF
DNA: TGTGCCAGCAGAGTACCAACAGGGGTCGGCGGGGCCAACGTCCTGACTTTC
V: TRBV28
D: TRBD1
J: TRBJ2-6
size: .

CDR3: CASSLQTETQYF
DNA: TGTGCCAGCAGCTTACAGACGGAGACCCAGTACTTC
V: TRBV7-2
D: .
J: TRBJ2-5
size: .

CDR3: CASSIQGRGLYEQYF
DNA: TGTGCCAGCTCTATTCAGGGCAGGGGGCTCTACGAGCAGTACTTC
V: TRBV6-5
D: TRBD1
J: TRBJ2-7
size: .

CDR3: CASSLDPTGIGGYTF
DNA: TGTGCCAGCAGCTTAGACCCGACAGGGATCGGTGGCTACACCTTC
V: TRBV7-2
D: TRBD1
J: TRBJ1-2
size: .

CDR3: CASSQNPSDTDTQYF
DNA: TGTGCCAGCAGCCAAAACCCCAGCGACACAGATACGCAGTATTTT
V: TRBV3-1/TRBV3-2
D: .
J: TRBJ2-3
size: .

CDR3: CASRLAGVETQYF
DNA: TGTGCCAGCAGGCTAGCGGGAGTGGAGACCCAGTACTTC
V: TRBV9
D: TRBD2
J: TRBJ2-5
size: .